Reported below is one T cell receptor beta chain. Its antigen target is currently unknown. No qualities accompany the bases; no much larger clone lies one base away. The data are from a study of T cell changes during pregnancy in multiple sclerosis (dated by TCRdb to between 2018 and 2021). Background on the whole study: The study looked at changes in the T cell repertoire across pregnancy in women with multiple sclerosis.

The protocol used for the library was the immunoSEQ multiplex PCR assay. In TCRdb, the immuneACCESS table is reduced to in-frame sequences with V and J assigned. These tables do not hold every clone; where another copy was compared, an unresolved V gene accounts for under half, and the others remain unexplained. The sample table contains approximately 40,000 clones; only one count was recorded for 88% of them. The ten top clones hold less than 1.5% of the sample. Counted from cysteine to phenylalanine, this CDR3 has 18 amino acids. The retained sequence is limited to the CDR3, 54 bases, with the frame set at the first base. V is clipped by 5 bases and J by 0 bases, and the sequence between their germline boundaries is 20 bases long. The germline V gene specifies SGHTA as CDR1 and FQGNSA as CDR2.

The V and J segments used are TRBV7-2 and TRBJ1-5; D gene: possibly TRBD1, on 6 matching bases. The source was CD4+ T cells from peripheral blood mononuclear cells, collected in the second trimester of pregnancy. This sequence was found in a female donor with multiple sclerosis, enrolled in a pregnancy study. The CDR3 has the sequence CASSPYKRGGYSNQPQHF. The DNA sequence reads TGTGCCAGCAGCCCCTACAAGAGGGGGGGATATAGCAATCAGCCCCAGCATTTT.